These T cell receptor beta chains were read from a single sample in a study of blood T cell repertoires in COVID-19. The data were produced by immunoSEQ multiplex PCR, yet TCRdb's version contains in-frame clones alone and is incomplete. Seen here are approximately 260,000 clones, 80% to 85% observed once, and the top ten hold more than 3%. The source material was PBMCs or T cells enriched from blood (not recorded which). These receptor sequences come from a man in his fifties or sixties who had recovered from COVID-19. CDR3s include the opening cysteine and the closing phenylalanine or tryptophan. Size is stated for part of the rows, as once, few or many counts, or as a class when the clone is expanded.

clone_size j_call v_call cdr3_aa
once TRBJ1-6 TRBV30 CAWRAGNSPLHF
once TRBJ1-1 TRBV3-1/TRBV3-2 CASSQYKVGTENENTEAFF
. TRBJ1-4 TRBV11-2 CASSLGSQGEKLFF
. TRBJ2-1 TRBV6-5 CASSPAGYNEQFF
. TRBJ1-1 TRBV28 CASSSRSLEAFF
. TRBJ2-3 TRBV7-3 CASSQGIDTQYF
. TRBJ2-1 TRBV24-1 CATSDPGRGLDNEQFF
once TRBJ2-5 TRBV2 CASSRSGTGVKETQYF
. TRBJ1-2 TRBV28 CASSLRSGGNYGYTF
. TRBJ2-3 TRBV5-1 CASSPAGGSPDTQYF
. TRBJ2-3 TRBV7-3 CASSPSAGTDTQYF
. TRBJ1-5 TRBV27 CASRRTGTGINQPQHF
. TRBJ1-3 TRBV5-1 CASSLGGVGNTIYF
few TRBJ1-2 TRBV30 CAWSGAWWRGRGYTF
. TRBJ1-5 TRBV5-6 CASSLYRQPQHF
. TRBJ2-1 TRBV19 CASRGVSSYNEQFF
. TRBJ2-7 TRBV4-1 CASSPRQAYEQYF
. TRBJ1-2 TRBV12-3/TRBV12-4 CASSLSGSYGYTF
. TRBJ1-3 TRBV7-3 CASSLRPGNGNTIYF
. TRBJ2-5 TRBV5-1 CASSLVSRGEETQYF
. TRBJ2-5 TRBV5-4 CASGPPRRGQETQYF
. TRBJ1-1 TRBV5-5 CASSLSWNTEAFF
. TRBJ2-7 TRBV27 CASSLLPLTGGDLYEQYF
. TRBJ2-2 TRBV18 CASSPRKESRPGELFF
. TRBJ1-5 TRBV28 CASSTGGNQPQHF
. TRBJ1-5 TRBV28 CASSLYYQPQHF
. TRBJ1-1 TRBV14 CASSQDPHYTEAFF
. TRBJ2-2 TRBV5-6 CASSFQTGWTGELFF
. TRBJ2-7 TRBV11-2 CASSLNSGYEQYF
. TRBJ2-7 TRBV7-9 CASSPGTGTYEQYF
few TRBJ2-1 TRBV5-1 CASSSQDDEQFF
. TRBJ1-3 TRBV12-3/TRBV12-4 CASKRQGVNTIYF
few TRBJ1-1 TRBV9 CASSGQEGADTEAFF
. TRBJ2-5 TRBV19 CASSKRTGGVETQYF
few TRBJ2-2 TRBV4-1 CASSQGGKNTGELFF
. TRBJ1-4 TRBV5-1 CASSLAGQGIEKLFF
. TRBJ2-1 TRBV5-1 CASSFETGTNEQFF
few TRBJ2-5 TRBV10-3 CAISQGTETQYF
. TRBJ2-1 TRBV14 CASSQVGGRGEQFF
. TRBJ2-2 TRBV11-3 CASSLDGGNTGELFF
. TRBJ1-5 TRBV19 CASSLTGDNQPQHF
. TRBJ2-5 TRBV5-4 CASSFSRQETQYF
. TRBJ2-3 TRBV24-1 CATSVAGGTDTQYF
once TRBJ2-2 TRBV3-1/TRBV3-2 CASSQAAGSNTGELFF
. TRBJ2-3 TRBV28 CASSPRVGEDTQYF
. TRBJ2-3 TRBV24-1 CATSEQGQGGDTQYF
. TRBJ1-4 TRBV27 CASSKRDNEKLFF
. TRBJ1-1 TRBV28 CASSFRQSREAFF
. TRBJ1-6 TRBV10-3 CAIKVEGQRNSPLHF
once TRBJ1-5 TRBV7-9 CASSPQSGGGNQPQHF
once TRBJ1-1 TRBV7-2 CASSRYNRAPTEAFF
once TRBJ2-2 TRBV5-1 CASSLARGVGELFF
many TRBJ1-2 TRBV12-3/TRBV12-4 CASSFDRGMSYTF
once TRBJ2-3 TRBV7-9 CASRPGTGVTDTQYF
. TRBJ2-7 TRBV27 CASKQLLSYEQYF
. TRBJ2-5 TRBV7-8 CASSITSGYSYETQYF
. TRBJ2-2 TRBV10-3 CASSGGTSGRNTGELFF
. TRBJ2-3 TRBV10-3 CAIGQDTQYF
. TRBJ1-2 TRBV4-1 CASSQVGAGVRTF
. TRBJ1-2 TRBV19 CASERLANYGYTF